This TCR beta chain was recovered during a study of CD8+ T cells in alopecia areata. Study-level information: Treated patients took oral tofacitinib at 5 to 10 mg twice daily. Severity in treated patients was scored by percentage of scalp area affected.

Study outcomes and limitations: Many expanded lesional clones persisted in scalp and blood during tofacitinib.

cDNA prepared by RNA extraction and subsequent reverse transcription served as the template for sequencing. The method was immunoSEQ multiplex PCR; TCRdb's version includes in-frame clones alone and lacks a portion of them. The repertoire has roughly 110,000 clones, less than 90% of them found once; the top ten carry around a quarter. Regarding this clone: What it binds is unknown.

Germline V gene sequence: CDR1 LGHNA, CDR2 YSLEER. This CDR3 region has 15 residues. Trimming removed 4 bases at V and 4 bases at J, with 16 bases between. As to treatment: oral pan-JAK inhibitor, 5-10 mg twice daily. The sorting of PBMCs gave CD4+ and CD8+ T cells. Sample: CD8+ T cells sorted from blood, taken at week 24, from a patient treated with tofacitinib. The chain recombines TRBV4-3 with TRBJ2-5, with a possible D match to TRBD1 (5 bases). This receptor was identified in a human donor with alopecia areata. CDR3 loop: CASSPRGRWSETQYF. The DNA for the CDR3 is TGCGCCAGCAGCCCAAGGGGCAGGTGGTCAGAGACCCAGTACTTC.